This TCR beta chain emerged from a study of read filtering for tumor transcriptome and immune sequencing. The library was built from 400 to 500 ng RNA with molecular barcoded adaptors for alpha/delta and beta/gamma chains. From the reads, TCRdb called clonotypes with MiXCR, one entry per CDR3 protein. Of roughly 41,000 distinct CDR3 sequences in the sample, roughly 15% are singletons; the top ten hold 35% to 45%. Germline values: CDR1 DFQATT, CDR2 SNEGSKA (reference sequence). V was cut by 4 bases and J by 3 bases, with 16 bases left in between. The CDR3 runs to 15 residues. The receptor's source is a donor over 35 with multiple myeloma. This chain connects TRBV20-1 to TRBJ1-3; D gene uncertain. The material sequenced was a population of CD138-negative cells sorted from bone marrow. The CDR3 DNA sequence: TGCAGTGCTATCGGCAGTCCCTCACGTGGAAACACCATATATTTT. This encodes CSAIGSPSRGNTIYF.